This T cell receptor beta chain derives from a study of Ad26.COV2.S vaccination and SARS-CoV-2 variants. Findings of the study overall: Vaccinees showed greater spike-specific TCR breadth than placebo recipients. Breadth, reportedly substantial, characterized the spike-specific CD8+ and CD4+ T cell responses after vaccination. Analyses of TCR breadth and depth may have underestimated total T cell responses. Similar non-spike TCR breadth was observed in recipients of vaccine and of placebo.

This table comes from immunoSEQ multiplex PCR, and its TCRdb copy is limited to in-frame clones, with some not included. This table has 97,000 or so clones, over 70% appearing once. As for this clone: Its specificity is not known.

The clonotype comes from a human donor who had recovered from COVID-19. This sample comprised peripheral blood, obtained after recovery from COVID-19.

The CDR3 DNA reads as TGTGCCAGCAGTAAACAGGAGGACGGGGAGCTGTTTTTT. Its translation is CASSKQEDGELFF. J is TRBJ2-2 and V is TRBV6-5, with D perhaps matching TRBD1 or TRBD2 (5 bases each). With 5 bases removed from V and 7 bases from J, the gap between germline ends came to 11 bases. The CDR3 runs 13 residues. Germline CDR1 and CDR2: MNHEY and SVGAGI.